This is a list of T cell receptor beta chains from one sample in a study of OX40 agonist ivuxolimab in advanced cancers. This table comes from immunoSEQ multiplex PCR, and its TCRdb copy is limited to in-frame clones, with some not included. The sample holds around 51,000 clones, roughly 90% seen once. Here the sequenced sample was CD4+ or CD8+ T cells sorted from blood, taken in a trial of the OX40 agonist ivuxolimab. All receptors come from an adult with an advanced solid tumor such as melanoma, head and neck, liver or kidney cancer. Both conserved end residues are part of each CDR3. D genes are given only for firm matches. Not all rows give a size; the values are once, few, many and, for expanded clones, a class.

clone_size j_call d_call v_call cdr3_aa cdr3_nt
few TRBJ1-5 TRBD1 TRBV6-1 CASKGGGLYQPQHF TGTGCCAGCAAGGGAGGGGGCCTATATCAGCCCCAGCATTTT
. TRBJ2-5 . TRBV15 CATSRDGTPQETQYF TGTGCCACCAGCAGAGATGGGACACCACAAGAGACCCAGTACTTC
. TRBJ2-7 . TRBV14 CASSRRQAKSYEQYF TGTGCCAGCAGCCGCAGACAGGCAAAGTCCTACGAGCAGTACTTC
. TRBJ2-3 TRBD2 TRBV23-1 CASSQCVEYSGGSTDTQYF TGCGCCAGCAGTCAATGCGTGGAGTATAGCGGGGGTAGCACAGATACGCAGTATTTT
. TRBJ2-7 TRBD2 TRBV10-1 CASSLAGTYEQYF TGCGCCAGCTCGTTAGCGGGAACCTACGAGCAGTACTTC
. TRBJ2-7 . TRBV7-6 CASSLASEGTYGQYF TGTGCCAGCAGCTTAGCGTCGGAGGGAACCTACGGGCAGTACTTC
. TRBJ1-3 . TRBV9 CASSVEAGVPSGNTIYF TGTGCCAGCAGCGTAGAAGCAGGGGTCCCCTCTGGAAACACCATATATTTT
. TRBJ2-7 TRBD1 TRBV4-1 CASSQVIPRDRGSYEQYF TGCGCCAGCAGCCAAGTGATCCCCCGGGACAGGGGCTCCTACGAGCAGTACTTC
. TRBJ2-3 . TRBV30 CAWRSRGWDRADTQYF TGTGCCTGGAGATCCCGCGGGTGGGACCGCGCAGATACGCAGTATTTT
. TRBJ2-2 TRBD1 TRBV11-2 CASSPTGANTGELFF TGTGCCAGCAGCCCGACAGGGGCCAACACCGGGGAGCTGTTTTTT
. TRBJ2-7 . TRBV28 CASSGSNRAPAWEQYF TGTGCCAGCAGTGGTTCGAACCGGGCCCCCGCCTGGGAGCAGTACTTC
medium-sized TRBJ1-5 . TRBV7-2 CASSLIDNQPQHF TGTGCCAGCAGCTTGATAGACAATCAGCCCCAGCATTTT
. TRBJ2-3 TRBD2 TRBV6-1 CASSGLAGGPDTQYF TGTGCCAGCAGTGGACTAGCGGGAGGCCCAGATACGCAGTATTTT
. TRBJ1-2 . TRBV7-8 CASSFTRGEPGGYTF TGTGCCAGCAGCTTCACCCGTGGGGAGCCGGGGGGCTACACCTTC
. TRBJ2-1 . TRBV9 CASSQHNDNEQFF TGTGCCAGCAGCCAGCACAACGACAATGAGCAGTTCTTC
. TRBJ1-6 TRBD1 TRBV2 CASSGDRESPLHF TGTGCCAGCAGTGGGGACAGAGAATCACCCCTCCACTTT